The 10 T cell receptor beta chains presented below share a single source sample, sequenced in a study of CD4+ T cells in melanoma. The protocol was immunoSEQ multiplex PCR, while the TCRdb copy is restricted to in-frame clones and leaves out a portion. The table shows about 140,000 clones, with 92% occurring only once. The receptors stem from a human donor with melanoma.

This clone appeared a few times. The chain uses TRBV7-9 and TRBJ2-1; D not certain. The CDR3 has 15 residues. Trimming removed 1 base from V and 6 bases from J, with 13 bases in between. Germline V gene data show CDR1 as SEHNR and CDR2 as FQNEAQ (reference sequence). In DNA, the CDR3 is TGTGCCAGCAGCTTAGGGACGACCGGCCTCAATGAGCAGTTCTTC. It specifies CASSLGTTGLNEQFF.

The chain combines TRBV5-6 with TRBJ1-4; maybe TRBD1 (6 bases). Germline assignment: CDR1 SGHDT and CDR2 YYEEEE. V was shortened by 3 bases and J by 11 bases, with 20 bases between the two germline ends. The CDR3 covers 15 residues. The CDR3 reads CASSYRQVGQEKLFF. CDR3 bases: TGTGCCAGCAGCTACAGACAGGTTGGGCAGGAGAAACTGTTTTTT.

The chain uses TRBV15 and TRBJ1-3; D call uncertain. This CDR3 contains 13 residues. The V gene's germline CDR1 is LNHNV and CDR2 YYDKDF (reference sequence). V was trimmed by 0 bases and J by 2 bases, leaving 2 bases between them. The CDR3 bases are TGTGCCACCAGCAGAGATACTGGAAACACCATATATTTT. Protein product: CATSRDTGNTIYF.

CDR3 loop: CASSSSGGNTEAFF. The CDR3 DNA sequence: TGTGCCAGCAGTTCATCAGGGGGGAACACTGAAGCTTTCTTT. This chain uses TRBV6-5 with TRBJ1-1; 7 bases line up with TRBD1. Germline CDR1 is MNHEY and CDR2 is SVGAGI. V shed 4 bases, J shed 1 base, and the junction held 3 bases outside the gene matches. There are 14 residues in the CDR3.

The V gene is TRBV2, the J gene TRBJ1-4, with D unclear. Trimming stripped 3 bases from V and 2 bases from J, with 7 bases between. This CDR3 spans 14 amino acids. Germline CDR1 and CDR2: SNHLY and FYNNEI. The CDR3 loop is CASSDQRTNEKLFF. For the CDR3, the DNA is TGTGCCAGCAGTGACCAGAGGACTAATGAAAAACTGTTTTTT. The full variable domain, with the rest looked up from reference TRBV2 and TRBJ1-4, is EPEVTQTPSHQVTQMGQEVILRCVPISNHLYFYWYRQILGQKVEFLVSFYNNEISEKSEIFDDQFSVERPDGSNFTLKIRSTKLEDSAMYFCASSDQRTNEKLFFGSGTQLSVL.

The gene calls are TRBV5-1 and TRBJ1-1; 9 positions match TRBD1. V dropped 3 bases and J dropped 1; count of bases not matched to a gene: 1. Germline lookup yields CDR1 SGHRS and CDR2 YFSETQ. The CDR3 length is 14 residues. The CDR3 spells CASSWDRANTEAFF. For the CDR3, the DNA is TGCGCCAGCAGCTGGGACAGGGCGAACACTGAAGCTTTCTTT.

The V gene is TRBV10-3, the J gene TRBJ2-1; TRBD2 aligns across 10 bases. The ends lost 6 bases at V and 0 bases at J; junction bases unmatched: 8. Per the germline V gene, CDR1 is ENHRY and CDR2 is SYGVKD. The CDR3 is 17 amino acids. The CDR3 DNA sequence: TGTGCCATCAGCGGTAGCGGGGGGACAAGCTCCTACAATGAGCAGTTCTTC. This encodes CAISGSGGTSSYNEQFF.

This chain connects TRBV5-6 to TRBJ1-1, with unresolved D. Trimming pared 4 bases from V and 0 bases from J, leaving 13 bases between. The CDR3 has 15 residues. Germline-derived CDR1 and CDR2 are SGHDT and YYEEEE. CDR3 loop: CASSLRTGMNTEAFF. The DNA of the CDR3 is TGTGCCAGCAGCCTCCGGACCGGGATGAACACTGAAGCTTTCTTT.

This chain connects TRBV30 to TRBJ2-2; no reliable D call. CDR3 length: 12 residues. Germline CDR1 is GTSNPN and CDR2 is SVGIG (reference sequence). Trimming removed 2 bases at V and 6 bases at J, with 7 bases between. CDR3 bases: TGTGCCTGGAGTTTGGCTTCCGGGGAGCTGTTTTTT. This gives the protein CAWSLASGELFF.

The V gene is TRBV7-9, the J gene TRBJ2-7; 7 positions match TRBD1. CDR1 and CDR2 (germline): SEHNR, FQNEAQ (reference sequence). This CDR3 comprises 12 residues. Trimming removed 4 bases from V and 7 bases from J; junction bases left unmatched: 4. Here the CDR3 reads CASSSQGWEQYF. CDR3 coding DNA: TGTGCCAGCAGCTCACAGGGGTGGGAGCAGTACTTC.